This T cell receptor beta chain comes out of a study of blood T cells in healthy people across ages (dated by TCRdb to about 2015). Notes on the research overall: In model experiments, template switching captured roughly one uniquely barcoded TCR beta cDNA molecule for every two T cells. Age-related changes in TCR beta repertoire diversity were measured in the study by deep sequencing normalized with unique cDNA molecular identifiers. Donors were grouped into four age groups: young (average approximately 15 years), middle-aged (39), aged (approximately 58) and long-lived (approximately 82). To avoid experimental bias, donors of different ages were randomly spread across the sequencing lanes. Two additional independent replicas of 1 million unique cDNA reads from the same blood draw were analyzed for two donors (one aged 18 to 30 and one aged 80 or older). Broader findings and caveats from the paper: Observed TCR beta diversity correlated strongly with the percentage of naive T cells measured by flow cytometry. Donor CMV infection status was unknown, potentially confounding age-related changes in expanded clonotypes. Compared with the aged group, the long-lived group had more naive CD4+ T cells, fewer expanded clones and increased TCR diversity, a pattern suggesting age selection. As age increased, observed TCR beta diversity per million T cells dropped in a roughly linear way, and a significant reduction was already evident by age around 41. Conclusive comparison of naive and antigen-experienced compartments was prevented by the profiling of bulk unsorted PBMCs. Total diversity estimates from one million sequenced T cells were considered lower bounds and underestimates.

The germline V gene sets CDR1 to SGDLS and CDR2 to YYNGEE. The CDR3 numbers 15 residues from cysteine through phenylalanine. The sequence is cut down to CDR3 DNA, 45 bases in frame from base 1. V sheds 0 bases and J sheds 1 base, leaving 8 bases between their ends. The library was obtained by 5' RACE. Sequencing was carried out with an Illumina HiSeq 2500. A second PCR of roughly 7 to 12 cycles was run with a J-beta primer mix and a sample-barcoded 5' primer. Each TCR beta cDNA molecule received a unique molecular identifier from a template-switch 5' adaptor carrying 12 random nucleotides. Each sample yielded at least 2.5 million CDR3-containing paired-end reads. First-strand cDNA synthesis was performed from all RNA using the Mint cDNA synthesis kit, with priming by a TRBC-specific oligonucleotide. All cDNA was treated with uracil-DNA glycosylase and then went through a first 18-cycle PCR with the universal primers M1SS and BC2_uni_R. The authors' pipeline ran thus. Each sample was normalized by randomly selecting 1 million high-quality reads, each carrying a distinct molecular identifier. Reads with shared molecular identifiers were discarded instead of being binned into consensus sequences. CDR3 identification, clonotype clustering and error correction used MiTCR with a Q25 quality threshold and the strictest error-elimination algorithm. A nonparametric unseen species model using Euler transformation provided a lower-bound estimate of total TCR beta diversity. TCRdb reran the public reads through fastp at Q25 and MiXCR, keeping productive beta chains. Every CDR3 protein is listed once, alongside the most common genes and DNA of its rows. The V and J calls were determined by TCRdb, not by the authors. This sample gives around 800,000 distinct CDR3 sequences in total; about half of them show up just once. Of the sample, 15% to 20% is held by the ten largest clones.

In this sample, this clonotype turned up a few times. Its antigen is not yet known. Base qualities are not at hand, and no much larger clone is one base apart. Donors were a few dozen systemically healthy Caucasian individuals from Russia aged 6 to 90 years. Each donor gave around 9.5 milliliters of peripheral blood, collected into EDTA-treated Vacutainer tubes. Ficoll-Paque density-gradient centrifugation was used to isolate PBMCs, with at least 7 million per sample. Total RNA, at least 5 micrograms per sample, was extracted from PBMCs with Trizol reagent. For every donor, an aliquot of PBMCs went through flow cytometry to measure the percentages of naive CD45RAhigh/CD27high T cells.

The chain employs TRBV9 and TRBJ2-1, with the D segment identity uncertain. The clonotype comes from an elderly man in good health. The sequenced material came from blood. This receptor has the CDR3 CASSVGPNSYNEQFF. The sequenced DNA is TGTGCCAGCAGCGTAGGCCCCAATTCCTACAATGAGCAGTTCTTC. Joined to the reference TRBV9 and TRBJ2-1 proteins, this CDR3 gives the full variable domain: DSGVTQTPKHLITATGQRVTLRCSPRSGDLSVYWYQQSLDQGLQFLIQYYNGEERAKGNILERFSAQQFPDLHSELNLSSLELGDSALYFCASSVGPNSYNEQFFGPGTRLTVL.